These T cell receptor beta chains were read from a single sample in a study of control samples from healthy donors and cancer patients. Assay: immunoSEQ multiplex PCR; the TCRdb copy retains only in-frame clones and omits some. The sample lists 130,000 or so clones, about 90% seen once, with 7.1% in the top ten. The specimen was blood. Receptors were obtained from a young man in good health. The CDR3 runs from the conserved cysteine through the conserved F or W. A D gene is named only where the DNA matches it firmly. The size entry is marked missing in some rows and otherwise reads once, few, many or a size class.

.	TRBV19	TRBD1	TRBJ1-2	16	TGTGCCAGTAGTATAGAAGGACAGGGCCCGATTTATGGCTACACCTTC	CASSIEGQGPIYGYTF
.	TRBV2	.	TRBJ1-1	15	TGTGCCAGCAGTGATGGGGGGGTGTTTCAGGGTGAAGCTTTCTTT	CASSDGGVFQGEAFF
.	TRBV6-1	.	TRBJ2-3	16	TGTGCCAGCAGTGAAGTACGGGGGGCTAGCACAGATACGCAGTATTTT	CASSEVRGASTDTQYF
.	TRBV10-3	.	TRBJ2-7	15	TGTGCCATCAGTGAGTCGAGGCTGGGTCTCTACGAGCAGTACTTC	CAISESRLGLYEQYF
.	TRBV9	TRBD2	TRBJ2-5	16	TGTGCCAGCAGCGTCGACCTACTAGCGGGGGGTGCTACCCAGTACTTC	CASSVDLLAGGATQYF
.	TRBV7-2	TRBD1	TRBJ2-6	17	TGTGCCAGCAGCTCCGGGACAGGCCGCTCTGGGGCCAACGTCCTGACTTTC	CASSSGTGRSGANVLTF
.	TRBV28	TRBD1	TRBJ1-2	15	TGTGCCAGCACCACCGGGACAGATCATATCTATGGCTACACCTTC	CASTTGTDHIYGYTF
.	TRBV6-6	.	TRBJ2-7	16	TGTGCCAGCAGTTACGCGGGCCAGGCCGAATCCTACGAGCAGTACTTC	CASSYAGQAESYEQYF
.	TRBV7-9	TRBD1	TRBJ2-5	15	TGTGCCAGCAGGTTACAGGGGATTCTCCAAGAGACCCAGTACTTC	CASRLQGILQETQYF
.	TRBV2	TRBD1	TRBJ1-6	17	TGTGCCAGCAGGGAAATTCAGGGGGGCTCCTATAATTCACCCCTCCACTTT	CASREIQGGSYNSPLHF
.	TRBV5-5	TRBD1	TRBJ1-2	14	TGTGCCAGCAGCCCTGGGACAGGGAGCCGTGGCTACACCTTC	CASSPGTGSRGYTF
few	TRBV6-5	TRBD2	TRBJ2-1	16	TGTGCCAGCAGTTCACTAGCGGGGGGTCACTACAATGAGCAGTTCTTC	CASSSLAGGHYNEQFF
.	TRBV5-1	TRBD1	TRBJ1-6	15	TGCGCCAGCAGCTTCGACAGGGAAATGAATTCACCCCTCCACTTT	CASSFDREMNSPLHF
.	TRBV6-6	TRBD1	TRBJ2-3	16	TGTGCCAGCAGTTTTCGACAGGGGGATTCCACAGATACGCAGTATTTT	CASSFRQGDSTDTQYF
.	TRBV6-1	.	TRBJ1-1	14	TGTGCCAGCAGTGAAGTTCCCAGGATTGCTGAAGCTTTCTTT	CASSEVPRIAEAFF
.	TRBV4-1	.	TRBJ2-2	16	TGCGCCAGCAGCCAAATTCTAGGGGCGAACACCGGGGAGCTGTTTTTT	CASSQILGANTGELFF
.	TRBV6-5	.	TRBJ1-2	13	TGTGCCAGCAGTCGCGGAGGGAACTATGGCTACACCTTC	CASSRGGNYGYTF
.	TRBV6-5	.	TRBJ2-1	12	TGTGCCAGCAGGCCTACCAGCAATGAGCAGTTCTTC	CASRPTSNEQFF
.	TRBV4-2	.	TRBJ2-3	16	TGTGCCAGCAGCCAAGACAGGGACGGTAGCACAGATACGCAGTATTTT	CASSQDRDGSTDTQYF
.	TRBV6-5	.	TRBJ1-2	15	TGTGCCAGCAGTTACTCTTCGGACGGATCCTATGGCTACACCTTC	CASSYSSDGSYGYTF
few	TRBV24-1	TRBD1	TRBJ2-3	13	TGTGCCGTCGGGACAGGGGCTAGAGATACGCAGTATTTT	CAVGTGARDTQYF
.	TRBV4-3	.	TRBJ1-6	16	TGCGCCAGCAGCCAAGAGTACAGCTCCTATAATTCACCCCTCCACTTT	CASSQEYSSYNSPLHF
.	TRBV30	.	TRBJ2-5	12	TGTGCCTGGAGGGAGGGTAGTGAGACCCAGTACTTC	CAWREGSETQYF
.	TRBV20-1	TRBD2	TRBJ2-7	16	TGCAGTGCTAGTGGCACGCTAGCGGGGGGGCCGGGCGAGCAGTACTTC	CSASGTLAGGPGEQYF
.	TRBV27	TRBD2	TRBJ2-1	17	TGTGCCAGCAGTTTATTCTCTAGCGGGAGCTCCTACAATGAGCAGTTCTTC	CASSLFSSGSSYNEQFF
.	TRBV13	.	TRBJ1-2	17	TGTGCCAGCAGCTTAGTAGACAGGCCGACCTCTAACTATGGCTACACCTTC	CASSLVDRPTSNYGYTF
.	TRBV15	.	TRBJ1-5	14	TGTGCCACCAGCAGAGCGAGGGTAAATCAGCCCCAGCATTTT	CATSRARVNQPQHF
.	TRBV6-4	.	TRBJ2-3	16	TGTGCCAGCAGTGACTCGGGGGGGCCGAGCACAGATACGCAGTATTTT	CASSDSGGPSTDTQYF
.	TRBV4-1	.	TRBJ1-4	18	TGCGCCAGCAGCCAAGACCCGGGGTCCAAGCAGGATAATGAAAAACTGTTTTTT	CASSQDPGSKQDNEKLFF